This TCR beta chain stems from a study of blood T cell repertoires in COVID-19. Across the whole study: Whether acute or convalescent, the COVID-19 samples came from the United States, Italy and Spain. T cells, B-cell-depleted T cells, or PBMCs provided the cDNA or gDNA that served as material.

As originally analysed: The assay estimated nucleated cells by amplifying reference gene primers. Data came from immunoSEQ multiplex PCR; TCRdb stores just in-frame clones and leaves some out. That table furnishes V, J and clone size, whereas the DNA furnished D and trimming. This table has 50,000 or so clones, roughly 80% appearing once. The CDR3 length is 14 residues. Germline CDR1 MGHRA, CDR2 YSYEKL. Unmatched junction bases numbered 1, after V lost 1 base and J lost 7 bases. The sequence derives from a man in his fifties or sixties with acute or convalescent COVID-19. The V and J genes are TRBV4-1 and TRBJ1-6; 7 bases are shared with TRBD1. The sample was peripheral blood. CDR3: CASSQGQGNSPLHF. The CDR3 bases are TGCGCCAGCAGCCAAGGACAGGGAAATTCACCCCTCCACTTT.